The clone carrying this T cell receptor beta chain is a singleton in its sample. Its antigen is unidentified. In the original analysis: Junction-only sequences produced by ImmunoSEQ had no quality scores, so filtering differed. Data came from immunoSEQ multiplex PCR; TCRdb stores just in-frame clones and leaves some out. V and J calls and clone size follow that table, whereas D and trimming were derived from the DNA. The table has under 1,100,000 clones, 75% to 80% seen once. This specimen comes from a study of shared clonotypes between healthy human individuals. Across the study: Aged between 18 and 49, the donors were two women and a few men. Three CD4 naive, three CD4 memory, two CD8 naive and one CD8 memory plate were used per donor. Study-wide results and limits: Researchers sampled blood only, noting tissue repertoires likely differ.

Trimming took off 4 bases at V and 3 bases at J, with 12 bases between the two ends. Germline assignment: CDR1 MGHRA and CDR2 YSYEKL. The CDR3 extends over 14 amino acids. The source of this sequence is a man in his late teens or twenties in good health. Some clones in this sample may be carry-over from other donors' samples. Specimen: memory CD4+ T cells from PBMCs. Subset reported: CD45RA-negative fraction. The chain combines TRBV4-1 with TRBJ1-2, with D possibly TRBD1 on 6 matching bases. CDR3 loop: CASSLGDTYYGYTF. CDR3 in DNA: TGCGCCAGCAGCCTGGGGGACACCTACTATGGCTACACCTTC.